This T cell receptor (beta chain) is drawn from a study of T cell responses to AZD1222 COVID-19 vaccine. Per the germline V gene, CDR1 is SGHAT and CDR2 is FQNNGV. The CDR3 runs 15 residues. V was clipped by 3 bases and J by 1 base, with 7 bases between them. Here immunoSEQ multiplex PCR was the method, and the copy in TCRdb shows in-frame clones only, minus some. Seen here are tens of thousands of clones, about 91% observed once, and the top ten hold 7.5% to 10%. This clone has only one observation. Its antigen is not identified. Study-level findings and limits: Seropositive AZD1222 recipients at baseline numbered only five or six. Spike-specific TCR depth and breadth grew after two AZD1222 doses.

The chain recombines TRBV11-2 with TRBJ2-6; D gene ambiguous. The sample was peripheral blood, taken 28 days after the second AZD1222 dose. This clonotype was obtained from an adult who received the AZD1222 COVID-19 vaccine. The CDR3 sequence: CASSFSASGANVLTF. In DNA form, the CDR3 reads TGTGCCAGCAGCTTTTCAGCGTCTGGGGCCAACGTCCTGACTTTC.